This entry lists 18 T cell receptor beta chains sequenced from one sample in a study of control samples from healthy donors and cancer patients (dated by TCRdb to the early 2020s). The library was generated by the immunoSEQ multiplex PCR assay. The table was pulled from immuneACCESS by TCRdb, which kept in-frame rearrangements only. Such tables lose some clones; where checked, under half of the loss comes from unresolved V genes, and the rest has no known cause. A total of over 100,000 clones appear in this sample, about nine tenths of them only once. The leading ten clones occupy 4.5% to 7% of the sample. What was sequenced was blood. All receptors derive from a man in his late teens or twenties in good health.

V and J are TRBV6-6 and TRBJ2-3; 8 bases fit TRBD2. From germline, CDR1 is MNHNY and CDR2 SVGAGI (reference sequence). J was trimmed by 1 base and V by 6 bases; bases with no gene match: 6. There are 15 residues in the CDR3. DNA for the CDR3: TGTGCCAGCAGAAGTAGCGGGGATGGCACAGATACGCAGTATTTT. This gives the protein CASRSSGDGTDTQYF.

This clone was detected once. This chain uses TRBV19 with TRBJ2-7; D ambiguous. Germline CDR1 is LNHDA and CDR2 is SQIVND (reference sequence). This CDR3 comprises 13 residues. V gave up 3 bases and J gave up 3 bases, with 9 bases separating them. The CDR3 sequence is CASSMGINYEQYF. In DNA form, the CDR3 reads TGTGCCAGTAGTATGGGCATTAACTACGAGCAGTACTTC.

The chain joins TRBV7-2 to TRBJ1-2; D not resolved. CDR1 is SGHTA and CDR2 is FQGNSA in the germline V gene. The V end lost 7 bases, the J end lost 3 bases, and 12 bases lay between the germline ends. The CDR3 is 13 residues long. The CDR3, as DNA: TGTGCCAGCACCTCTAATGAGGACTATGGCTACACCTTC. Its protein product is CASTSNEDYGYTF. Combining the CDR3 with reference TRBV7-2 and TRBJ1-2 gives the whole variable domain GAGVSQSPSNKVTEKGKDVELRCDPISGHTALYWYRQSLGQGLEFLIYFQGNSAPDKSGLPSDRFSAERTGGSVSTLTIQRTQQEDSAVYLCASTSNEDYGYTFGSGTRLTVV.

This CDR3 reads CASSSSGGVETQYF. In DNA, the CDR3 is TGTGCCAGCAGCTCAAGCGGGGGGGTGGAGACCCAGTACTTC. The chain links TRBV5-6 to TRBJ2-5; 10 positions match TRBD2. Germline V CDR1 and CDR2: SGHDT, YYEEEE. This CDR3 region has 14 residues. Germline trimming cut 3 bases from V and 5 bases from J; bases unmatched to any gene: 4.

This chain connects TRBV9 to TRBJ2-7; D not certain. This CDR3 is built from 15 residues. Germline V gene lookup returns CDR1 SGDLS and CDR2 YYNGEE. The V end was cut by 0 bases, the J end by 0 bases, with 10 bases between. The CDR3 DNA reads TGTGCCAGCAGCGTAGACAGTTCCCCCTCCTACGAGCAGTACTTC. Its protein is CASSVDSSPSYEQYF.

J is TRBJ2-3 and V is TRBV7-2; 15 nucleotides align to TRBD2. J was trimmed by 2 bases and V by 5 bases; bases with no gene match: 5. Germline CDR1 is SGHTA and CDR2 is FQGNSA. The CDR3 length is 17 residues. The chain's CDR3 is CASSLGTSGGFTDTQYF. CDR3 in DNA: TGTGCCAGCAGCCTAGGGACTAGCGGGGGGTTCACAGATACGCAGTATTTT.

The J gene is TRBJ2-2, the V gene TRBV19, with D possibly being TRBD2 (5 bases). Trimming took 5 bases from V and 4 from J, leaving 8 bases between them. The CDR3 is 13 residues long. Germline CDR1 reads LNHDA; CDR2 reads SQIVND (reference sequence). The CDR3 sequence: CASSEDFTGELFF. CDR3 nucleotide sequence: TGTGCCAGTAGTGAGGACTTCACCGGGGAGCTGTTTTTT. Drawing the rest from reference TRBV19 and TRBJ2-2, the complete variable domain is DGGITQSPKYLFRKEGQNVTLSCEQNLNHDAMYWYRQDPGQGLRLIYYSQIVNDFQKGDIAEGYSVSREKKESFPLTVTSAQKNPTAFYLCASSEDFTGELFFGEGSRLTVL.

This chain connects TRBV5-1 to TRBJ2-5, with D tentatively TRBD2 (6 bases). Trimming cost V 4 bases and J 3 bases, with 13 bases left between them. CDR1 and CDR2 from the germline V gene are SGHRS and YFSETQ. The CDR3 loop spans 14 amino acids. In DNA, the CDR3 is TGCGCCAGCAGCGCCGGGACTTCTAAAGAGACCCAGTACTTC. Amino acid sequence: CASSAGTSKETQYF.

The chain carries TRBV20-1 and TRBJ1-2; the D is unclear. Trimming pared 5 bases from V and 3 bases from J, leaving 7 bases between. Germline CDR1 DFQATT, CDR2 SNEGSKA (reference sequence). CDR3 length: 11 amino acids. CDR3 nucleotide sequence: TGCAGTGCTGGGGAGGACTATGGCTACACCTTC. Protein product: CSAGEDYGYTF.

CDR3 nucleotide sequence: TGTGCCAGCAGTTACGGGACAGGGGGGGGAAGGACTGAAGCTTTCTTT. The encoded protein is CASSYGTGGGRTEAFF. J is TRBJ1-1 and V is TRBV6-2 or TRBV6-3; 11 nucleotides match TRBD1. Germline CDR1 reads MNHEY; CDR2 reads SVGEGT. V lost 2 bases to trimming and J lost 5 bases; unmatched junction nucleotides: 7. The CDR3 spans 16 residues.

V and J are TRBV5-4 and TRBJ1-1, with a tentative D call TRBD1 (5 bases). The V end was cut by 7 bases, the J end by 5 bases, with 18 bases between. The CDR3 covers 14 residues. Per the germline V gene, CDR1 is SGHNT and CDR2 is YYREEE (reference sequence). The CDR3 coding sequence is TGTGCCAGCCGATCCCTCGGGGGAAGGACTGAAGCTTTCTTT. Translating gives CASRSLGGRTEAFF.

The V gene is TRBV2, the J gene TRBJ2-1; 8 bases fit TRBD2. The V gene end was trimmed by 4 bases and the J gene end by 10 bases; junction bases not matched to a gene: 9. This CDR3 is built from 14 residues. The germline V gene has CDR1 SNHLY and CDR2 FYNNEI. The CDR3 spells CASSAGSVAGEQFF. CDR3 DNA: TGTGCCAGCAGTGCGGGATCGGTAGCGGGGGAGCAGTTCTTC.

This clone was observed a few times. This rearrangement joins TRBV29-1 to TRBJ1-2, with D perhaps TRBD1 (6 bases). The CDR3 is made up of 15 amino acids. Deletions cut 7 bases from V and 5 bases from J, with 23 bases between. CDR1 and CDR2 (germline): SQVTM, ANQGSEA. The CDR3 reads CSASQGFLGLYGYTF. The CDR3 DNA follows: TGCAGCGCTTCCCAGGGGTTTTTGGGACTTTATGGCTACACCTTC.

This clone has more than one count but fewer than ten. Other DNA sequences within the sample encode an identical CDR3. This rearrangement joins TRBV27 to TRBJ1-1; perhaps TRBD1 as D (6 bases). V was clipped by 3 bases and J by 1 base, with 6 bases between them. Germline CDR1 is MNHEY and CDR2 is SMNVEV (reference sequence). The CDR3 spans 13 residues. The CDR3 spells CASSLDRNTEAFF. DNA of the CDR3: TGTGCCAGCAGTTTGGACAGGAACACTGAAGCTTTCTTT.

This clone was observed at least ten times. The chain has TRBV6-5 and TRBJ1-5; 7 bases line up with TRBD1. The CDR3 is 14 amino acids. The ends lost 8 bases at V and 5 bases at J; junction bases unmatched: 9. CDR1 MNHEY and CDR2 SVGAGI come from the germline V gene. The CDR3, as DNA: TGTGCCAGCTCCGACAGGGAGCTTCATCAGCCCCAGCATTTT. Amino acid sequence: CASSDRELHQPQHF.

Note on this clone: At the DNA level, this CDR3 is encoded by other sequences in the same sample as well. The chain uses TRBV6-1 and TRBJ1-6; maybe TRBD1 (5 bases). Trimming pared 1 base from V and 7 bases from J, leaving 11 bases between. The CDR3 totals 15 residues. CDR1 is MNHNS, CDR2 SASEGT, per germline. The DNA of the CDR3 is TGTGCCAGCAGTGAAGGTACTGGGGGGAATTCACCCCTCCACTTT. Protein product: CASSEGTGGNSPLHF.

CDR3 DNA sequence: TGTGCCAGCAGCATCGATCAGATGATTCTCTATAATTCACCCCTCCACTTT. This encodes CASSIDQMILYNSPLHF. The rearrangement uses TRBV5-5 and TRBJ1-6, with D hard to call. This CDR3 is built from 17 residues. V lost 4 bases and J lost 3, with 17 bases in between. The germline CDR1 and CDR2 sequences are SGHKS and YYEKEE (reference sequence).

This chain connects TRBV19 to TRBJ1-5; D gene ambiguous. Per the germline V gene, CDR1 is LNHDA and CDR2 is SQIVND (reference sequence). The V end was cut by 3 bases, the J end by 7 bases, with 13 bases between. The CDR3 has 14 amino acids. CDR3 in DNA: TGTGCCAGTAGTATGGTAGTCCTGGGGCAGCCCCAGCATTTT. Translated: CASSMVVLGQPQHF.